Listed below are T cell receptor beta chains from one sample, sequenced in a study of beta chain features in type 1 diabetes. TCRdb's table, derived via immunoSEQ multiplex PCR, lists solely in-frame clones and lacks some. The repertoire includes some 660,000 clones, roughly 13% of them detected once, and nearly 0.04% sits in the top ten. The sequencing input was naive CD4+ T cells from blood. The receptors shown here come from a man aged 18 to 30 with type 1 diabetes. Each CDR3 is given without its conserved first and last residue. Not all rows give a size; the values are once, few, many and, for expanded clones, a class.

clone_size	v_call	j_call	cdr3_aa
few	TRBV6-5	TRBJ2-7	ASSYSSRVDEQY
few	TRBV11-1	TRBJ1-1	ASSFAGSEAF
-	TRBV6-4	TRBJ2-1	ASSDIGGGPYNEQF
few	TRBV5-4	TRBJ1-4	ASSSAEQGSEKLF
-	TRBV27	TRBJ2-7	ASSLWDRPGEQY
-	TRBV2	TRBJ1-5	ASSVRAGLGQPQH
few	TRBV10-3	TRBJ1-1	AISGTRGGGDTEAF
few	TRBV6-5	TRBJ2-4	ASSYSTQGLGSQY
-	TRBV29-1	-	SVTGTALYEQY
-	TRBV5-5	TRBJ1-5	ASSAGTGSGRGNQPQH
-	TRBV15	TRBJ2-5	ATSRDNIGGETQY
few	TRBV4-1	TRBJ1-1	ASSQDGNGNTEAF
few	TRBV6-5	TRBJ2-2	ASSPGAHTGELF
-	TRBV29-1	TRBJ2-3	SVGGAAITDTQY
few	TRBV5-6	TRBJ2-3	ASSLGLSGRGDTQY
few	TRBV29-1	TRBJ1-1	SVTLAMNTEAF
-	TRBV12-5	TRBJ2-2	ASGLVPLRGSTGELF
-	TRBV30	TRBJ2-3	AWSAPGADTQY
-	TRBV30	TRBJ2-1	AWSPKGDEQF
-	TRBV29-1	TRBJ2-3	SVVGLYTDTQY
-	TRBV7-9	TRBJ2-7	ASSFTGAEQY
-	TRBV9	TRBJ2-5	ASSPTQKWETQY
few	TRBV29-1	TRBJ2-7	SVERSTGYEQY
few	TRBV6-5	TRBJ2-5	ASSHQGTVLETQY
few	TRBV29-1	TRBJ1-1	SASYPLTFDGEAF
-	TRBV20-1	TRBJ1-5	SALRDQPQH
-	TRBV7-3	TRBJ2-5	ASSTGGGRETQY
few	TRBV7-2	TRBJ2-7	ASSSRTSGSVYEQY
-	TRBV10-2	TRBJ1-5	ASSMNSNQPQH
-	TRBV27	TRBJ1-1	ASSLSRNTEAF
-	TRBV29-1	TRBJ1-1	SLGELRTEAF
-	TRBV2	TRBJ2-6	ASRDREILLT
-	TRBV7-9	TRBJ2-3	ASSSGGTDTQY
-	TRBV2	TRBJ1-3	ASSEIGTRGDTIY
few	TRBV23-1	TRBJ1-2	ASTTCSDNNGYT
-	TRBV7-2	TRBJ2-1	ASSLRPGTKYNEQF
-	TRBV5-4	TRBJ2-1	ASSLSGRGVGF
-	TRBV5-6	TRBJ1-5	ASSLGQSSNQPQH
few	TRBV5-4	TRBJ2-7	ASSSSGVGVKEQY
-	TRBV19	TRBJ2-7	ASSIVGKVVYEQY
-	TRBV7-2	TRBJ2-1	ASSPSRDNEQF
-	TRBV4-3	TRBJ2-7	ASSQDLDGPYEQY
-	TRBV9	TRBJ1-2	ASSPRTGLYGYT
few	TRBV7-2	TRBJ2-7	ASSLDGGAGYEQY
-	TRBV5-4	TRBJ2-1	ASSPDREGEQF
-	TRBV30	TRBJ2-7	AWSPTGGGAMEQY